What follows are 20 T cell receptor beta chains derived from one specimen sequenced in a study of shared clonotypes between healthy human individuals. TCRdb's copy holds only in-frame clones and misses some; the assay was immunoSEQ multiplex PCR. The sample consists of under 1,900,000 clones, just under 99% of them appearing once. The sequenced material came from naive CD4+ T cells sorted from blood. The subset here: CD45RA+ positively selected. Receptor source: a young man in good health.

The chain carries TRBV5-4 and TRBJ2-3, with D perhaps matching TRBD2 (5 bases). The CDR3 runs 14 residues. Per germline, CDR1 SGHNT and CDR2 YYREEE (reference sequence). The V gene lost 0 bases and the J gene lost 4 bases, with 9 bases spanning the gap. The CDR3 region has the DNA TGTGCCAGCAGCTTGGCCGGGGTCGCAGATACGCAGTATTTT. It codes for CASSLAGVADTQYF.

This chain uses TRBV5-1 with TRBJ2-5; D tentatively fits TRBD1 or TRBD2 (5 bases each). This CDR3 has 13 residues. V was pared by 5 bases and J by 5 bases, with 13 bases between. Germline V gene data show CDR1 as SGHRS and CDR2 as YFSETQ. Written as DNA, the CDR3 is TGCGCCAGCAGTAGTGGGGGTCTGGAGACCCAGTACTTC. It specifies CASSSGGLETQYF. The variable domain in full, completed from reference TRBV5-1 and TRBJ2-5, reads KAGVTQTPRYLIKTRGQQVTLSCSPISGHRSVSWYQQTPGQGLQFLFEYFSETQRNKGNFPGRFSGRQFSNSRSEMNVSTLELGDSALYLCASSSGGLETQYFGPGTRLLVL.

The genes are TRBV2 and TRBJ2-5, with 8 bases lining up with TRBD1. The CDR3 consists of 15 residues. V shed 1 base and J 3 bases; nucleotides not matched to a gene: 4. Germline V lookup: CDR1 SNHLY, CDR2 FYNNEI. The CDR3 spells CASSEGGTGEETQYF. DNA for the CDR3: TGTGCCAGCAGTGAAGGGGGGACAGGAGAAGAGACCCAGTACTTC.

The chain couples TRBV6-1 to TRBJ2-7, with D tentatively TRBD1 (6 bases). Germline CDR1 and CDR2: MNHNS and SASEGT. Trimming stripped 7 bases from V and 3 bases from J, with 16 bases between. The CDR3 extends over 14 amino acids. The CDR3: CASTINREFYEQYF. As DNA, the CDR3 is TGTGCCAGCACCATAAACAGGGAATTCTACGAGCAGTACTTC.

The rearrangement links TRBV7-3 to TRBJ2-7; 9 nucleotides align to TRBD2. The V gene's germline CDR1 is SGHTA and CDR2 FQGTGA. V shed 5 bases, J shed 7 bases, and the junction held 6 bases outside the gene matches. The CDR3 loop spans 13 amino acids. The CDR3 spells CASSPGLAREQYF. DNA for the CDR3: TGTGCCAGCAGCCCAGGACTAGCGCGTGAGCAGTACTTC.

The chain employs TRBV19 and TRBJ1-4; D perhaps matches TRBD1 (6 bases). Germline V gene lookup returns CDR1 LNHDA and CDR2 SQIVND (reference sequence). V lost 5 bases, J lost 3 bases, and 13 bases lay in between. The CDR3 sequence is 15 residues long. The CDR3 DNA reads TGTGCCAGTAGTTTAAGGGGGGAGCCTAATGAAAAACTGTTTTTT. Encoded protein: CASSLRGEPNEKLFF.

The genes are TRBV5-4 and TRBJ2-5, with 9 bases matching TRBD2. CDR1 is SGHNT and CDR2 is YYREEE in the germline V gene (reference sequence). The CDR3 covers 15 residues. Trimming cost V 1 base and J 5 bases; bases outside gene matches: 6. CDR3 amino acids: CASSLSLAGMETQYF. CDR3 coding DNA: TGTGCCAGCAGCTTGAGTCTAGCGGGAATGGAGACCCAGTACTTC.

Worth noting for this clone: The sample contains more than one DNA sequence encoding this CDR3. The CDR3 here is CASSLDTNTEAFF. The CDR3 nucleotides are TGCGCCAGCAGCTTGGACACCAACACTGAAGCTTTCTTT. The chain combines TRBV5-1 with TRBJ1-1, with no clear D. Trimming shortened V by 0 bases and J by 2 bases, and 5 bases separated the two germline ends. The V gene's germline CDR1 is SGHRS and CDR2 YFSETQ. This CDR3 is built from 13 residues.

The V gene is TRBV6-5, the J gene TRBJ2-1, with 9 bases identical to TRBD2. The CDR3 sequence is 16 residues long. Germline CDR1 and CDR2: MNHEY and SVGAGI. With 0 bases clipped from V and 4 bases from J, the junction kept 4 bases outside the gene matches. The CDR3 is CASSYSSGSLYNEQFF. As DNA, the CDR3 is TGTGCCAGCAGTTACTCTAGCGGGAGTCTGTACAATGAGCAGTTCTTC.

The chain combines TRBV4-3 with TRBJ2-7; D is unclear. Germline V gene sequence: CDR1 LGHNA, CDR2 YSLEER. This CDR3 comprises 15 residues. V gave up 0 bases and J gave up 4 bases, with 13 bases separating them. The CDR3 reads CASSQDPYTEYEQYF. In DNA form, the CDR3 reads TGCGCCAGCAGCCAAGATCCCTATACCGAATACGAGCAGTACTTC.

V and J are TRBV5-1 and TRBJ2-1; 8 bases map to TRBD2. Germline CDR1 is SGHRS and CDR2 is YFSETQ. The CDR3 has 14 amino acids. V was clipped by 8 bases and J by 3 bases; unmatched bases: 7. The CDR3 bases are TGCGCCAGTACCGTAGCGGGATTCTACAATGAGCAGTTCTTC. Translated, it gives CASTVAGFYNEQFF.

The chain is built from TRBV9 and TRBJ1-4, with D uncertain. V lost 4 bases, J lost 5 bases, and 15 bases lay in between. The CDR3 contains 15 residues. Germline lookup yields CDR1 SGDLS and CDR2 YYNGEE. The CDR3 sequence: CASSPHNPPNEKLFF. CDR3 nucleotides: TGTGCCAGCAGCCCCCACAACCCTCCGAATGAAAAACTGTTTTTT.

The chain joins TRBV29-1 to TRBJ1-5, with D hard to call. The V gene lost 1 base and the J gene lost 4 bases, with 8 bases spanning the gap. CDR1 and CDR2 (germline): SQVTM, ANQGSEA. This CDR3 is built from 13 residues. Here the CDR3 DNA reads TGCAGCGTTGAAGGCCAAGGGAATCAGCCCCAGCATTTT. It translates to CSVEGQGNQPQHF.

This chain connects TRBV5-1 to TRBJ2-1; possibly TRBD1 or TRBD2 for D (5 bases each). Germline V CDR1 and CDR2: SGHRS, YFSETQ. This CDR3 is built from 14 residues. V lost 2 bases to trimming and J lost 6 bases, with 12 bases between them. As DNA, the CDR3 is TGCGCCAGCAGCTTCCGGGACCCCTTCAATGAGCAGTTCTTC. Translation gives CASSFRDPFNEQFF.

The V gene is TRBV7-6, the J gene TRBJ2-5; D ambiguous. The CDR3 spans 13 residues. Trimming removed 5 bases from V and 1 base from J, with 8 bases in between. In germline, CDR1 is SGHVS, CDR2 FNYEAQ. This CDR3 is CASSPRPQETQYF. In DNA, the CDR3 is TGTGCCAGCAGCCCCCGACCCCAAGAGACCCAGTACTTC.

The rearrangement uses TRBV9 and TRBJ2-1, with D possibly being TRBD1 (6 bases). Germline lookup yields CDR1 SGDLS and CDR2 YYNGEE. The CDR3 runs 15 residues. Trimming removed 6 bases at V and 5 bases at J, with 18 bases between. The CDR3, as DNA: TGTGCCAGCACCCCCCGAGGGGGAGACAACAATGAGCAGTTCTTC. Translating gives CASTPRGGDNNEQFF.

In regard to this clone: At one of its ends the junction is not consistent with the germline gene, which may arise from a read error. This chain uses TRBV7-8 with TRBJ1-5; D ambiguous. Germline CDR1 and CDR2: SGHVS and FQNEAQ. CDR3 length: 12 amino acids. DNA for the CDR3: TGTGCCAGCAGCTTAGAAGGTTGGATTCTGTATTTT. Its protein product is CASSLEGWILYF.

This chain joins TRBV5-1 and TRBJ2-5; TRBD2 agrees at 8 bases. The CDR3 covers 18 residues. V lost 4 bases to trimming and J lost 1 base; unmatched junction nucleotides: 15. Germline CDR1 is SGHRS and CDR2 is YFSETQ. CDR3 sequence (DNA): TGCGCCAGCAGCCTTACGCGGGCGGCGGGAGGTCCCCAAGAGACCCAGTACTTC. It specifies CASSLTRAAGGPQETQYF.

The chain links TRBV7-8 to TRBJ2-7; 13 bases are shared with TRBD2. V was pared by 5 bases and J by 1 base, with 2 bases of the junction left unmatched. Germline CDR1 SGHVS, CDR2 FQNEAQ. The CDR3 covers 15 residues. Here the CDR3 DNA reads TGTGCCAGCAGCGCGACTAGCGGGAGGTCCTACGAGCAGTACTTC. Amino acids: CASSATSGRSYEQYF.

Points on this clone: Relative to the germline gene, one junction end is altered; a read error may explain this. The chain joins TRBV18 to TRBJ2-1; no firm D call. From germline, CDR1 is KGHSH and CDR2 LQKENI. This CDR3 is built from 17 residues. CDR3 DNA sequence: TGTGCCAGCTCACCACGCGGCGGCCGAACCTCCAACAATGAGCAGTTCTTC. The encoded protein is CASSPRGGRTSNNEQFF.